The source of this TCR beta chain is a study of blood T cell repertoires in COVID-19. The CDR3 is 17 residues long. V lost 3 bases to trimming and J lost 5 bases; unmatched junction nucleotides: 14. Per the germline V gene, CDR1 is SGHAT and CDR2 is FQNNGV. Per the original data handling: Amplification with reference gene primers provided the estimates of nucleated cell counts. Clones were sequenced by immunoSEQ multiplex PCR, and TCRdb holds only the in-frame ones, with some missing. The V and J calls and clone size come from that table; D and trimming were worked out from the DNA. The data show roughly 220,000 clones, 80% to 90% seen once.

The sample taken for sequencing was peripheral blood. This sequence originates from a woman over 75 with COVID-19, enrolled during active disease. The chain uses TRBV11-2 and TRBJ2-5; 8 bases line up with TRBD1. The CDR3 DNA reads TGTGCCAGCAGCTTCGTCCAAGCGGACAGGGTAAAGGAGACCCAGTACTTC. Translation gives CASSFVQADRVKETQYF.